This TCR beta chain was sequenced during a study of T cell responses to AZD1222 COVID-19 vaccine. Broader study findings: Spike-spanning, vaccine-associated CD4 TCRs were dominant at 160-218 and 743-854.

Sequenced by immunoSEQ multiplex PCR; TCRdb stores in-frame clones only, minus some. The data show about 39,000 clones, with about nine tenths seen just once and about 27% held by the top ten. Germline V gene lookup returns CDR1 LNHNV and CDR2 YYDKDF (reference sequence). V was shortened by 0 bases and J by 9 bases, with 18 bases between the two germline ends. The CDR3 extends over 16 amino acids. As concerns this clone: Its antigen remains unknown.

This sequence originates from an adult who received the MenACWY meningococcal vaccine as a control. The genes are TRBV15 and TRBJ2-1; a possible D gene is TRBD2 (6 bases). The starting material was peripheral blood, obtained 28 days after the second dose of the MenACWY control vaccine. CDR3 loop: CATSRDRIGPGGEQFF. Here the CDR3 DNA reads TGTGCCACCAGCAGAGATCGAATAGGGCCCGGGGGTGAGCAGTTCTTC.